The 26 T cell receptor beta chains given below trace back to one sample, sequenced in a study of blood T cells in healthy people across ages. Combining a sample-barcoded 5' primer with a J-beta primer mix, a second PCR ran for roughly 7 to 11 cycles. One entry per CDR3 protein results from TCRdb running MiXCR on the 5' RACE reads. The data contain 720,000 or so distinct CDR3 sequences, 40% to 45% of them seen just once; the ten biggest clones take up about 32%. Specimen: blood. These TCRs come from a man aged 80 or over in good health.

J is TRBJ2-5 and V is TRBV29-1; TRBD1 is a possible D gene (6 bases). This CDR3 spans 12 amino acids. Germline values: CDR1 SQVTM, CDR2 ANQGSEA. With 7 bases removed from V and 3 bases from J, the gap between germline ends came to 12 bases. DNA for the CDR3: TGCAGCGGTGCGGCAGGGGAAGAGACCCAGTACTTC. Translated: CSGAAGEETQYF.

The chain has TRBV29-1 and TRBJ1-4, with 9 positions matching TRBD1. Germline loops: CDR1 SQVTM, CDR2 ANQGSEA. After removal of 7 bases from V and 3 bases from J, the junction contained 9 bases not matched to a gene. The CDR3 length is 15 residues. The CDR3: CSASAGTGPNEKLFF. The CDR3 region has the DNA TGCAGCGCATCAGCGGGGACAGGGCCTAATGAAAAACTGTTTTTT.

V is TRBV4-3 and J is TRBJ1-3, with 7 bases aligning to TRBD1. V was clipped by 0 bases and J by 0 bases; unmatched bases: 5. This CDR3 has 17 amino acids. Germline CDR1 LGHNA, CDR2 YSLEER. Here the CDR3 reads CASSQEGGQSSGNTIYF. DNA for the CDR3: TGCGCCAGCAGCCAAGAAGGGGGACAGTCCTCTGGAAACACCATATATTTT.

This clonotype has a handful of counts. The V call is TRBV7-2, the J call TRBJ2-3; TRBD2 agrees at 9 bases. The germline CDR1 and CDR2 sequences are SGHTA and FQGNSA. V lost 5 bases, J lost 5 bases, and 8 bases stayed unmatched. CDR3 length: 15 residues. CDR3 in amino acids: CASSHPGLALDTQYF. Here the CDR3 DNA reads TGTGCCAGCAGCCACCCGGGACTAGCCTTAGATACGCAGTATTTT.

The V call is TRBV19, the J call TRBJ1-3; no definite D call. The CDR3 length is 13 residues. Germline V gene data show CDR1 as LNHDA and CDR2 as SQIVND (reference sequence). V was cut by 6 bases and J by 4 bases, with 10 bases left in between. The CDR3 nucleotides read TGTGCCAGTAGCAGCCAGCCCGGAAACACCATATATTTT. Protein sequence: CASSSQPGNTIYF.

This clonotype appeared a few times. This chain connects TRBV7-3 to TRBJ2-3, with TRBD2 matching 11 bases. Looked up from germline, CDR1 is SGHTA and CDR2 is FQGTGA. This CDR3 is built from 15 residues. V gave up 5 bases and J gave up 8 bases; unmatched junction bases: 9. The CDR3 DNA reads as TGTGCCAGCAGCCCGCTACTAGCGGGAGTGGGTACGCAGTATTTT. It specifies CASSPLLAGVGTQYF.

CDR3 DNA: TGCAGTGCTAGAGATCATGACAGGGGGGGATCACCCCTCCACTTT. Translation: CSARDHDRGGSPLHF. The chain is built from TRBV20-1 and TRBJ1-6; 9 nucleotides align to TRBD1. V gave up 0 bases and J gave up 10 bases; unmatched junction bases: 7. CDR3 length: 15 residues. Germline V gives CDR1 DFQATT, CDR2 SNEGSKA (reference sequence).

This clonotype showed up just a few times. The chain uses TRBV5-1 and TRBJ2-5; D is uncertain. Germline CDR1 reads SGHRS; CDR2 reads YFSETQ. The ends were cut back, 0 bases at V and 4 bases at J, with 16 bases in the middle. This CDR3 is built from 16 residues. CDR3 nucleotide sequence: TGCGCCAGCAGCTTGGGGCCGGGTGCGGTTGGAGAGACCCAGTACTTC. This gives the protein CASSLGPGAVGETQYF.

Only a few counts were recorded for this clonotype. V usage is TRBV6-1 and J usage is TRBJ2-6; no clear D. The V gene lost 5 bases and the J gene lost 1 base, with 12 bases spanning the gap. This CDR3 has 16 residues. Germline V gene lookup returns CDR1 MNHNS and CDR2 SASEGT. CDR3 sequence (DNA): TGTGCCAGCAGTAAAGGGTATAGTTCTGGGGCCAACGTCCTGACTTTC. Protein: CASSKGYSSGANVLTF.

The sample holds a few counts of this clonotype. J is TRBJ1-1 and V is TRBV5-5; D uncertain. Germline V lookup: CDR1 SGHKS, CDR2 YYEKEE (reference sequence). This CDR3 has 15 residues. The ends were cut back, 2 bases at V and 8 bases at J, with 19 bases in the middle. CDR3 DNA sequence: TGTGCCAGCAGCTTCATGCCCGGGCCCCGAACGGAAGCTTTCTTT. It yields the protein CASSFMPGPRTEAFF.

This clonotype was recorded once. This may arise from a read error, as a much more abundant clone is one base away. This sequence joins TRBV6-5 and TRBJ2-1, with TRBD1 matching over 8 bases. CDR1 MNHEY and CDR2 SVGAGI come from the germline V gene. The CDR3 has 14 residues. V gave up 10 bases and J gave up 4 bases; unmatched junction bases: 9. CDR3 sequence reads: CANSPGQVYNEQFF. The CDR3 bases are TGTGCCAACAGCCCGGGACAGGTATACAATGAGCAGTTCTTC.

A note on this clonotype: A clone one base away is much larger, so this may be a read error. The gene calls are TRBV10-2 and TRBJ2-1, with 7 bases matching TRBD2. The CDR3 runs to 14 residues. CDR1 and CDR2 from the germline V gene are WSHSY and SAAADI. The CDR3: CASTLVGGNNERFF. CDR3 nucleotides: TGCGCCAGTACCCTAGTGGGGGGGAACAATGAGCGGTTCTTC.

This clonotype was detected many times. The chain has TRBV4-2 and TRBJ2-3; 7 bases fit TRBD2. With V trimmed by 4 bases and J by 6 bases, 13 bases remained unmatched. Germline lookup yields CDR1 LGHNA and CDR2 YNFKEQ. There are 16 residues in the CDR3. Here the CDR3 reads CASSLPTREGFDTQYF. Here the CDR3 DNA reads TGTGCCAGCAGCCTCCCGACTAGGGAGGGATTTGATACGCAGTATTTT.

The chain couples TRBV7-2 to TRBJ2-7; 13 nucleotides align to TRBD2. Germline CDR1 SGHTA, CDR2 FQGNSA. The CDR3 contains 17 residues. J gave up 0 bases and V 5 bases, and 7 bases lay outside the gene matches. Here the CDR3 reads CASSITGTSGVSYEQYF. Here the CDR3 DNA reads TGTGCCAGCAGCATAACCGGGACTAGCGGGGTCTCCTACGAGCAGTACTTC.

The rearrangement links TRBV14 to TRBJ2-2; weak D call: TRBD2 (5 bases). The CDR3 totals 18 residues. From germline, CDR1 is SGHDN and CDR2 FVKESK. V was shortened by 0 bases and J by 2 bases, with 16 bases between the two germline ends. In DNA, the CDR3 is TGTGCCAGCAGCCAAGATGGCCCACGACCGGGAAACACCGGGGAGCTGTTTTTT. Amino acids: CASSQDGPRPGNTGELFF.

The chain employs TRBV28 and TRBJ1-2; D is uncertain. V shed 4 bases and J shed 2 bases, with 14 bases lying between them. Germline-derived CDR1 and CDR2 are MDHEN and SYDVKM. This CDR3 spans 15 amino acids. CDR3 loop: CASSSPGPENYGYTF. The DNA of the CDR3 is TGTGCCAGCAGTTCCCCCGGGCCAGAGAACTATGGCTACACCTTC.

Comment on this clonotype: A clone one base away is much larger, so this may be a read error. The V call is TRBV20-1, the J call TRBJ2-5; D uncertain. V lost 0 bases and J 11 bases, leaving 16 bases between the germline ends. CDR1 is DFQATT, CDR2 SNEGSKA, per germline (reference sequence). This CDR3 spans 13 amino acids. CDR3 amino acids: CSARDPYRQEQYF. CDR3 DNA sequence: TGCAGTGCTAGAGATCCGTATCGGCAAGAGCAGTACTTC.

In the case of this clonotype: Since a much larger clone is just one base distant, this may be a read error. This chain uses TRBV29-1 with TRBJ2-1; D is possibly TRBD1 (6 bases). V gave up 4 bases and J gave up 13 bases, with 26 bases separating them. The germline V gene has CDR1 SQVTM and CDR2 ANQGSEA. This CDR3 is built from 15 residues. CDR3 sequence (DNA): TGCAGCGTTGGGCAGGGGCGGAACCGAACGGAGACCCAGTTCTTC. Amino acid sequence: CSVGQGRNRTETQFF.

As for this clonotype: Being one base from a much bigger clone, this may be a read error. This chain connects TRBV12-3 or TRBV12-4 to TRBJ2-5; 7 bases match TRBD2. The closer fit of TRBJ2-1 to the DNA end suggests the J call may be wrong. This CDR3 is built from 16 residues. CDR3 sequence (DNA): TGTGCCAGCAGTTTAGGGGCTAGCGGATTCCAAGAGACCCAGTTCTTC. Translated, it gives CASSLGASGFQETQFF.

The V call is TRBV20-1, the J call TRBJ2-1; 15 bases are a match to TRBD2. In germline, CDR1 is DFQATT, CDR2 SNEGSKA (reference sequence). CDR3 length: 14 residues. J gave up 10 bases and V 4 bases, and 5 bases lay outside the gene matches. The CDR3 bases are TGCAGTGCTACCGGGACTAGCGGGGGGTGGGAGCAGTTCTTC. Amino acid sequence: CSATGTSGGWEQFF.

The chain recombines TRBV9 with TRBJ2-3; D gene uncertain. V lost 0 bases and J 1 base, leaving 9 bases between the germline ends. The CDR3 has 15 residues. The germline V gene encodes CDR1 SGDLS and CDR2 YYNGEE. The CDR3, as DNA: TGTGCCAGCAGCGTAGCGCCGACTGGCACAGATACGCAGTATTTT. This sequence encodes CASSVAPTGTDTQYF.

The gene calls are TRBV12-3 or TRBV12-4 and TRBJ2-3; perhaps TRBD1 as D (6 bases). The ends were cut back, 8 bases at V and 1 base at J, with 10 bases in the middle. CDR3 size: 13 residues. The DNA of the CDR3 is TGTGCCAGCCTAAGACAGGGCACAGATACGCAGTATTTT. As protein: CASLRQGTDTQYF.

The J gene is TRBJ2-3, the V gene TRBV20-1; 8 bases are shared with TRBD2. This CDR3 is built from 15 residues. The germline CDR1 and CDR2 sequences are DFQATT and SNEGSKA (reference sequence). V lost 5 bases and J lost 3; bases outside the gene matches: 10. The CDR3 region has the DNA TGCAGTGCTCCAATAGGCGGGAGGATGACAGATACGCAGTATTTT. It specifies CSAPIGGRMTDTQYF.

The CDR3 spells CSAAHPGNEQFF. Here the CDR3 DNA reads TGCAGTGCTGCCCACCCTGGGAATGAGCAGTTCTTC. V is TRBV20-1 and J is TRBJ2-1; unclear D gene. V was clipped by 5 bases and J by 7 bases, with 12 bases between them. This CDR3 comprises 12 residues. Germline V gene data show CDR1 as DFQATT and CDR2 as SNEGSKA (reference sequence).

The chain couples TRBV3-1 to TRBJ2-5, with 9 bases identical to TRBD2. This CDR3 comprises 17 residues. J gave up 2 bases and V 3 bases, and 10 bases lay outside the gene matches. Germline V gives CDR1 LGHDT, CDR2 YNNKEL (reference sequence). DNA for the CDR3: TGTGCCAGCAGCCACCAGTTGTTAGCGGGGGCGCAAGAGACCCAGTACTTC. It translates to CASSHQLLAGAQETQYF.

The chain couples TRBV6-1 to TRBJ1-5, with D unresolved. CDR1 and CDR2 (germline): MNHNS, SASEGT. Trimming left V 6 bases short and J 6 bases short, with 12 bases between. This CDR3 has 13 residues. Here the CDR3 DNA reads TGTGCCAGCAGCTCGGGCAGCCGTCAGCCCCAGCATTTT. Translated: CASSSGSRQPQHF.